These 21 T cell receptor beta chains were sequenced from one sample in a study of brain metastases from non-small cell lung cancer. Measured with immunoSEQ multiplex PCR; TCRdb has only the in-frame clones, and not every one. Of thousands of clones listed, 80% to 90% were seen once; the top ten hold under 6.5%. The sequenced sample was tumor-adjacent normal tissue. Source of these receptors: a donor aged 40 or older with non-small cell lung cancer.

This sequence joins TRBV10-3 and TRBJ1-1; D possibly corresponds to TRBD1 (5 bases). The V and J ends lost 2 bases and 4 bases respectively, with 20 bases between them. CDR3 length: 17 residues. The germline gives CDR1 ENHRY, CDR2 SYGVKD. This CDR3 is CAISENPSRGLATEAFF. CDR3 in DNA: TGTGCCATCAGTGAGAACCCCTCTCGGGGACTGGCCACTGAAGCTTTCTTT.

The chain has TRBV7-9 and TRBJ1-5; the match to TRBD1 covers 8 bases. V dropped 5 bases and J dropped 16; count of bases not matched to a gene: 10. Per germline, CDR1 SEHNR and CDR2 FQNEAQ (reference sequence). The CDR3 loop spans 12 amino acids. Here the CDR3 DNA reads TGTGCCAGCAGCCAACGACAGGGGCACCAACATTTT. Its protein product is CASSQRQGHQHF.

The genes are TRBV3-1 (or the pseudogene TRBV3-2) and TRBJ1-4, with TRBD1 matching 8 bases. Germline V CDR1 and CDR2: LGHDT, YNNKEL (reference sequence). The CDR3 runs to 15 residues. The junction had 10 bases not matched to a gene; V was cut back by 4 bases and J by 9 bases. The CDR3: CASSPRTGSFKKLFF. As DNA, the CDR3 is TGTGCCAGCAGCCCCCGGACAGGGTCTTTCAAAAAACTGTTTTTT.

The rearrangement joins TRBV7-3 to TRBJ2-2; TRBD2 matches 9 bases. This CDR3 comprises 17 residues. Germline-derived CDR1 and CDR2 are SGHTA and FQGTGA. After removal of 4 bases from V and 1 base from J, the junction contained 7 bases not matched to a gene. Here the CDR3 DNA reads TGTGCCAGCAGCTCTAGACTAGCGGAGGGGAACACCGGGGAGCTGTTTTTT. This translates into CASSSRLAEGNTGELFF.

V gene TRBV10-3 combines with J gene TRBJ2-1, with 7 bases lining up with TRBD2. V lost 2 bases and J lost 5; bases outside the gene matches: 9. The CDR3 is 16 residues long. Germline values: CDR1 ENHRY, CDR2 SYGVKD. As DNA, the CDR3 is TGTGCCATCAGTGAGACCTCAGCGGGATCCCACAATGAGCAGTTCTTC. Protein: CAISETSAGSHNEQFF.

This chain joins TRBV13 and TRBJ1-2, with D uncertain. V lost 4 bases and J lost 7, with 10 bases in between. Per the germline V gene, CDR1 is PRHDT and CDR2 is FYEKMQ (reference sequence). The CDR3 runs to 12 residues. This CDR3 reads CASSWRTVGYTF. The CDR3, as DNA: TGTGCCAGCAGCTGGAGGACGGTTGGCTACACCTTC.

The chain couples TRBV7-9 to TRBJ1-1; D ambiguous. The V gene's germline CDR1 is SEHNR and CDR2 FQNEAQ (reference sequence). Trimming left V 4 bases short and J 4 bases short, with 10 bases between. The CDR3 is 13 residues long. DNA for the CDR3: TGTGCCAGCAGCTCTAGGTTTGGCACTGAAGCTTTCTTT. Amino acids: CASSSRFGTEAFF.

The genes are TRBV7-7 and TRBJ1-5; D ambiguous. The CDR3 is 22 amino acids. The V gene's germline CDR1 is SSHAT and CDR2 FNYEAQ (reference sequence). Trimming took 1 base from V and 3 from J, leaving 31 bases between them. CDR3 region: CASSLDSFQGSPPFGPNQPQHF. The CDR3, as DNA: TGTGCCAGCAGCTTAGATAGCTTCCAAGGGAGCCCTCCCTTCGGCCCCAATCAGCCCCAGCATTTT.

This chain uses TRBV7-6 with TRBJ2-2, with D possibly TRBD2 on 5 matching bases. The CDR3 has 15 amino acids. The germline V gene encodes CDR1 SGHVS and CDR2 FNYEAQ. With 5 bases removed from V and 10 bases from J, the gap between germline ends came to 20 bases. This CDR3 is CASSPLAGAGVELFF. The CDR3 nucleotides read TGTGCCAGCAGCCCCCTAGCAGGAGCCGGCGTGGAGCTGTTTTTT.

With respect to this clone: Other DNA sequences in the same sample also yield this CDR3. This chain uses TRBV27 with TRBJ2-7; a weak D match, TRBD2 (5 bases). Germline values: CDR1 MNHEY, CDR2 SMNVEV (reference sequence). The CDR3 covers 13 residues. V lost 2 bases to trimming and J lost 5 bases, with 10 bases between them. As DNA, the CDR3 is TGTGCCAGCAGTTTAACGTCCGGGAACGAGCAGTACTTC. It specifies CASSLTSGNEQYF.

J is TRBJ1-1 and V is TRBV3-1 (or the pseudogene TRBV3-2), with D hard to call. V lost 3 bases and J 6 bases, leaving 8 bases between the germline ends. The germline CDR1 and CDR2 sequences are LGHDT and YNNKEL (reference sequence). This CDR3 contains 12 residues. The CDR3 coding sequence is TGTGCCAGCAGCCAGGGATCTTCTGAAGCTTTCTTT. Protein product: CASSQGSSEAFF.

The J gene is TRBJ2-2, the V gene TRBV6-2 or TRBV6-3; D unclear. CDR1 MNHEY and CDR2 SVGEGT come from the germline V gene. The V end lost 6 bases, the J end lost 4 bases, and 15 bases lay between the germline ends. This CDR3 region has 15 residues. The CDR3 coding sequence is TGTGCCAGCAGCTCCCCCTCACAGAGCACCGGGGAGCTGTTTTTT. Its protein product is CASSSPSQSTGELFF.

Turning to this clone: This specimen includes other DNA sequences encoding the same CDR3. V gene TRBV10-3 combines with J gene TRBJ2-3; tentatively, D is TRBD2 (6 bases). The V and J ends lost 0 bases and 0 bases respectively, with 10 bases between them. This CDR3 has 16 amino acids. Germline CDR1 and CDR2: ENHRY and SYGVKD. Written as DNA, the CDR3 is TGTGCCATCAGTGAGTCGGGAGGAACTAGCACAGATACGCAGTATTTT. It is translated as CAISESGGTSTDTQYF.

The chain is built from TRBV9 and TRBJ2-3; a weak D match, TRBD2 (7 bases). Germline CDR1 reads SGDLS; CDR2 reads YYNGEE. The CDR3 sequence is 19 residues long. V lost 1 base and J lost 2, with 23 bases in between. The DNA of the CDR3 is TGTGCCAGCAGCGTACCATTGGGAGGGGAGGGGGGCCCCACAGATACGCAGTATTTT. As protein: CASSVPLGGEGGPTDTQYF.

This chain connects TRBV27 to TRBJ1-1; weak D call: TRBD1 (5 bases). Germline lookup yields CDR1 MNHEY and CDR2 SMNVEV (reference sequence). The CDR3 consists of 17 residues. V lost 5 bases, J lost 0 bases, and 19 bases lay in between. The CDR3 loop is CASSPPAGRQMNTEAFF. The CDR3 DNA sequence: TGTGCCAGCAGTCCCCCGGCGGGGCGCCAAATGAACACTGAAGCTTTCTTT.

This clone appeared once. This rearrangement joins TRBV7-9 to TRBJ1-1; the D gene is possibly TRBD1 (5 bases). Trimming shortened V by 0 bases and J by 3 bases, and 14 bases separated the two germline ends. This CDR3 comprises 16 residues. The germline V gene encodes CDR1 SEHNR and CDR2 FQNEAQ (reference sequence). For the CDR3, the DNA is TGTGCCAGCAGCTTAGCGGCGGGACTGTATTACACTGAAGCTTTCTTT. Translated: CASSLAAGLYYTEAFF.

This clone has only one observation. The DNA of the CDR3 is TGTGCCAGCAGGACAGAGTCCTACGAGCAGTACTTC. It translates to CASRTESYEQYF. The chain links TRBV2 to TRBJ2-7; D may be TRBD1 (5 bases). Trimming left V 6 bases short and J 1 base short, with 7 bases between. Per germline, CDR1 SNHLY and CDR2 FYNNEI. CDR3 length: 12 amino acids.

This clone was recorded a few times. The CDR3 nucleotides are TGTGCCAGCAGTTTATTACTAGCGGGAGGGCCGGACACCGGGGAGCTGTTTTTT. Protein sequence: CASSLLLAGGPDTGELFF. The V call is TRBV27, the J call TRBJ2-2, with 13 bases identical to TRBD2. Germline values: CDR1 MNHEY, CDR2 SMNVEV (reference sequence). The trim removed 1 base at V and 3 bases at J, leaving 5 bases unmatched. The CDR3 is 18 amino acids.

V and J are TRBV19 and TRBJ2-1, with D perhaps matching TRBD1 (6 bases). The germline V gene has CDR1 LNHDA and CDR2 SQIVND (reference sequence). The CDR3 spans 17 residues. V was clipped by 3 bases and J by 5 bases, with 20 bases between them. CDR3 coding DNA: TGTGCCAGTAGTATCCCAGACTATAAGAGGGGGAACAATGAGCAGTTCTTC. As protein: CASSIPDYKRGNNEQFF.

The V gene is TRBV28, the J gene TRBJ1-2, with unresolved D. V lost 5 bases and J lost 4, with 8 bases in between. The CDR3 has 12 residues. Germline values: CDR1 MDHEN, CDR2 SYDVKM. The CDR3 DNA sequence: TGTGCCAGCAGTCCGTTTGGCTATGGCTACACCTTC. Translating gives CASSPFGYGYTF.

The J gene is TRBJ1-4, the V gene TRBV9, with a tentative D call TRBD1 (6 bases). Per germline, CDR1 SGDLS and CDR2 YYNGEE. The V end was cut by 3 bases, the J end by 5 bases, with 14 bases between. The length of the CDR3 is 15 residues. CDR3 sequence: CASSARDTFNEKLFF. CDR3 coding DNA: TGTGCCAGCAGCGCGAGGGACACCTTCAATGAAAAACTGTTTTTT.